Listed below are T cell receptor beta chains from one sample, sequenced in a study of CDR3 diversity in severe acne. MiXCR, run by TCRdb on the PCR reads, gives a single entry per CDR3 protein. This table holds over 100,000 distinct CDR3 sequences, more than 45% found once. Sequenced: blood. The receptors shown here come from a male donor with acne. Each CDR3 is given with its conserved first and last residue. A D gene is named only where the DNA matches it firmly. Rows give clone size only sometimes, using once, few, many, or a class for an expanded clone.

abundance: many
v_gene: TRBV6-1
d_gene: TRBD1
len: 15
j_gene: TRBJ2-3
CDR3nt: TGTGCCAGCAGTGGACAGGGGGCGGGCGCAGATACGCAGTATTTT
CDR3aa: CASSGQGAGADTQYF

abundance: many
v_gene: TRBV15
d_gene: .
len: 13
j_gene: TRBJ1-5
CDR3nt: TGTGCCACCAGCACACAGGGATATCAGCCCCAGCATTTT
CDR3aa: CATSTQGYQPQHF

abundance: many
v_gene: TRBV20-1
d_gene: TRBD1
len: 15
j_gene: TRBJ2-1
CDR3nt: TGCAGTGCTATGTCGTGGGGGCAGGGGGCGATTGAGCAGTTCTTC
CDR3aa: CSAMSWGQGAIEQFF

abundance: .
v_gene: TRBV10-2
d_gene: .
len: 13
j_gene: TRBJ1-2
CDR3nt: TGCGCCAGCAGTGAGGGACCGATCTATGGCTACACCTTC
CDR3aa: CASSEGPIYGYTF

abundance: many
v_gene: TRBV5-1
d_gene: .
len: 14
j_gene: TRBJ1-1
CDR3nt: TGCGCCAGCAGCTCGCAAGGGTTGGACACTGAAGCTTTCTTT
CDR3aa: CASSSQGLDTEAFF

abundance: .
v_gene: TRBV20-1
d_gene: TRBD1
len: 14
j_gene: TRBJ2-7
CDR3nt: TGCAGTGCCCCGGGACAGGGACCCTCCTACGAGCAGTACTTC
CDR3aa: CSAPGQGPSYEQYF

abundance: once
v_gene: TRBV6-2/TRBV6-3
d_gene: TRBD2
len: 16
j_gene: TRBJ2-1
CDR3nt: TGTGCCAGCAGTTACTCGCTAGCGGGAGGGCGAAATGAGCAGTTCTTC
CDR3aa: CASSYSLAGGRNEQFF

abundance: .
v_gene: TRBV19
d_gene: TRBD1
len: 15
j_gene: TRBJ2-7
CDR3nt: TGTGCCAGTAGCCCATCCGGGACAGGGCCCTACGAGCAGTACTTC
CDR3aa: CASSPSGTGPYEQYF

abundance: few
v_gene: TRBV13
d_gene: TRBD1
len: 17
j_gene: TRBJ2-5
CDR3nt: TGTGCCAGCAGATCCCGGGACAGGGTCGGACCCCAAGAGACCCAGTACTTC
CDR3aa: CASRSRDRVGPQETQYF

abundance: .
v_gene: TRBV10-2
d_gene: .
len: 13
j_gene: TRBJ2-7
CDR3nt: TGCGCCAGCAGTGTCCAGGGATCCTACGAGCAGTACTTC
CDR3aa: CASSVQGSYEQYF

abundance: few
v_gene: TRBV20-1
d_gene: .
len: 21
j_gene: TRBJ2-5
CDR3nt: .
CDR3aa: CSARAQGLGYTFGSGTETQYF

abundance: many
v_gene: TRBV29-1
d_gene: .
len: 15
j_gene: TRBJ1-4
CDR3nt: TGCAGCGTTACAACAGGGTACGCAACTAATGAAAAACTGTTTTTT
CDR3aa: CSVTTGYATNEKLFF

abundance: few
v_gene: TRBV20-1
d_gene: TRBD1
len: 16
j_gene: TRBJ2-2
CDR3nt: TGCAGTGCTAGAGATCTTGGACAGGGAAACACCGGGGAGCTGTTTTTT
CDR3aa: CSARDLGQGNTGELFF

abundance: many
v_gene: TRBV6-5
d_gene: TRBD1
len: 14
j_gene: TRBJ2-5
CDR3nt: TGTGCCAGCAGTACAACAGGGGGACAAGAGACCCAGTACTTC
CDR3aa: CASSTTGGQETQYF

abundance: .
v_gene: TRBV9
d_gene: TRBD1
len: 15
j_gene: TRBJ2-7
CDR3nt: TGTGCCAGCAGCGTAGCATGGGACAGGGAGTACGAGCAGTACTTC
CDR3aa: CASSVAWDREYEQYF

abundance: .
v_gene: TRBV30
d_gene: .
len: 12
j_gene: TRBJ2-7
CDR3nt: TGTGCCTGGAGTGTACTGGCCTACGAGCAGTACTTC
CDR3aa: CAWSVLAYEQYF

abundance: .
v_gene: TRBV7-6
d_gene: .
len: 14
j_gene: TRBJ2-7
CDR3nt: TGTGCCAGCAGCCCAGGACACGCTCCCTACGAGCAGTACTTC
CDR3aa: CASSPGHAPYEQYF

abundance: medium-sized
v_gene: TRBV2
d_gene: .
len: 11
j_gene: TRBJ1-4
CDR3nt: TGTGCCAGCAGTGAACACGAAAAACTGTTTTTT
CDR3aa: CASSEHEKLFF